These T cell receptor beta chains were read from a single sample in a study of blood T cells in healthy people across ages. MiXCR, run by TCRdb on the 5' RACE reads, gives a single entry per CDR3 protein. The sample comprises roughly 1.5 million distinct CDR3 sequences, roughly 43% of which are singletons, and about 3.8% rests with the top ten. Input material: blood. These receptors were taken from a woman aged 18-29 years in good health. CDR3s include the opening cysteine and the closing phenylalanine or tryptophan. The order of the fields is D gene, J gene, CDR3 length, clone size, V gene, CDR3 protein, CDR3 DNA. The D gene is left open where the match is weak. Clone size, where shown, is once, few, many, or a class for clones that have expanded.

TRBD2 TRBJ2-3 17 - TRBV7-2 CASSVGLAGRRADTQYF TGTGCCAGCAGCGTCGGACTAGCGGGGCGTAGGGCAGATACGCAGTATTTT
- TRBJ1-2 13 few TRBV12-3/TRBV12-4 CASIQGDSHGYTF TGTGCCAGCATCCAAGGGGACTCCCATGGCTACACCTTC
- TRBJ2-3 17 - TRBV7-2 CASSLRSRGSGTDTQYF TGTGCCAGCAGCTTACGGAGTCGGGGCTCGGGCACAGATACGCAGTATTTT
TRBD2 TRBJ2-1 18 few TRBV27 CASSLSGLAGGPLNEQFF TGTGCCAGCAGTTTATCGGGACTAGCGGGAGGGCCCCTAAATGAGCAGTTCTTC
TRBD1 TRBJ1-6 14 - TRBV4-2 CASSPRDRDSPLHF TGTGCCAGCAGCCCCCGGGACAGGGATTCACCCCTCCACTTT
TRBD1 TRBJ1-4 15 - TRBV7-9 CASSRQGAYEEKLFF TGTGCCAGCAGCAGACAGGGGGCCTATGAGGAAAAACTGTTTTTT
- TRBJ2-7 14 many TRBV6-2/TRBV6-3 CASSYSTGTYEQYF TGTGCCAGCAGTTATTCGACAGGAACCTACGAGCAGTACTTC
- TRBJ1-5 15 - TRBV21-1 CANPRRRPLGHPQHF TGTGCCAACCCCCGTCGACGGCCCCTTGGGCACCCCCAGCATTTT
- TRBJ1-6 16 - TRBV7-4 CASNLHRHHYNSPLHF TGTGCCAGCAACCTCCACAGGCACCACTATAATTCACCCCTCCACTTT
TRBD1 TRBJ1-1 16 few TRBV4-3 CASSQRDRGIWTEAFF TGCGCCAGCAGCCAACGGGACAGGGGGATTTGGACTGAAGCTTTCTTT
- TRBJ2-7 13 few TRBV11-2 CASSLQTSYEQYF TGTGCCAGCAGCCTCCAAACCTCCTACGAGCAGTACTTC
- TRBJ1-2 15 few TRBV30 CAWSVQGYSDYGYTF TGTGCCTGGAGTGTCCAGGGGTACTCGGACTATGGCTACACCTTC
- TRBJ2-1 15 - TRBV28 CASSRRPGQFNEQFF TGTGCCAGCAGCCGCAGACCGGGGCAGTTCAATGAGCAGTTCTTC
- TRBJ2-7 13 - TRBV29-1 CSVEGRKGGEQYF TGCAGCGTTGAAGGCAGAAAAGGGGGCGAGCAGTACTTC
- TRBJ2-1 13 - TRBV20-1 CSAKAGWDNEQFF TGCAGTGCTAAGGCGGGTTGGGACAATGAGCAGTTCTTC
TRBD2 TRBJ2-1 15 - TRBV7-9 CASSSPGLADNEQFF TGTGCCAGCAGCTCACCGGGACTAGCAGACAATGAGCAGTTCTTC
TRBD2 TRBJ2-3 16 - TRBV9 CASSPFERGTTDTQYF TGTGCCAGCAGCCCCTTCGAGCGGGGGACCACAGATACGCAGTATTTT
TRBD1 TRBJ1-1 13 once TRBV20-1 CSAATGGGTEAFF TGCAGTGCCGCGACAGGGGGAGGCACTGAAGCTTTCTTT
TRBD2 TRBJ2-7 15 - TRBV6-6 CASSSRRGGSSEQYF TGTGCCAGCAGTTCTAGGCGGGGCGGGAGCTCCGAGCAGTACTTC
- TRBJ2-1 15 - TRBV9 CASSVVGASYNEQFF TGTGCCAGCAGCGTTGTGGGAGCCTCCTACAATGAGCAGTTCTTC
TRBD1 TRBJ2-4 14 few TRBV12-3/TRBV12-4 CASRGFQGAQEQYF TGTGCCAGCAGAGGGTTTCAGGGGGCACAAGAGCAGTACTTC
TRBD2 TRBJ2-5 15 - TRBV9 CASSVVDGRRETQYF TGTGCCAGCAGCGTAGTAGACGGGAGGCGAGAGACCCAGTACTTC
- TRBJ2-7 17 - TRBV7-8 CASSLGTRGFYYNEQYF TGTGCCAGCAGCTTAGGGACTCGAGGTTTTTACTACAATGAGCAGTACTTC
- TRBJ2-7 12 many TRBV6-5 CARGTETYEQYF TGTGCCAGAGGGACGGAAACCTACGAGCAGTACTTC
- TRBJ1-2 13 few TRBV20-1 CSATNRADYGYTF TGCAGTGCAACAAACAGAGCGGACTATGGCTACACCTTC
TRBD2 TRBJ2-7 19 - TRBV9 CASARVPGLVHESSYEQYF TGTGCCAGCGCCCGTGTACCAGGACTAGTCCACGAGAGCTCCTACGAGCAGTACTTC
TRBD1 TRBJ1-2 13 - TRBV25-1 CASSLRTGLGYTF TGTGCCAGCAGTCTCCGGACAGGGCTCGGCTACACCTTC
TRBD2 TRBJ2-5 18 few TRBV7-2 CASSLVGLAGGQLETQYF TGTGCCAGCAGCTTAGTCGGACTAGCGGGGGGGCAGTTAGAGACCCAGTACTTC
- TRBJ2-1 15 few TRBV12-3/TRBV12-4 CASSSWQSSYNEQFF TGTGCCAGCAGTTCCTGGCAGAGCTCCTACAATGAGCAGTTCTTC
TRBD2 TRBJ2-3 15 - TRBV2 CASSELASGTDMQYF TGTGCCAGCAGTGAATTGGCTAGCGGCACAGATATGCAGTATTTT
TRBD1 TRBJ2-7 12 - TRBV27 CASSWTGGQRYF TGTGCCAGCAGCTGGACAGGGGGACAGCGGTACTTC
- TRBJ2-1 17 - TRBV3-1 CASSQELWGPNYNEQFF TGTGCCAGCAGCCAAGAGTTGTGGGGCCCTAATTACAATGAGCAGTTCTTC
- TRBJ2-1 13 - TRBV29-1 CSVERGWGNEQFF TGCAGCGTTGAGAGGGGCTGGGGCAATGAGCAGTTCTTC
- TRBJ2-5 15 many TRBV7-2 CASSLAGLYQETQYF TGTGCCAGCAGCTTAGCGGGATTATACCAAGAGACCCAGTACTTC
- TRBJ1-2 14 - TRBV11-2 CASSLDPQSYGYTF TGTGCCAGCAGCTTAGATCCCCAGTCCTATGGCTACACCTTC
TRBD2 TRBJ2-1 13 - TRBV4-1 CASSPGTSGTEFF TGCGCCAGCAGCCCCGGGACTAGCGGGACGGAGTTCTTC
TRBD1 TRBJ2-1 12 - TRBV6-1 CASGRQGIEQVF TGTGCCAGCGGGAGACAGGGGATTGAGCAGGTCTTC
- TRBJ1-4 15 few TRBV7-6 CASSLVSGWDEKLFF TGTGCCAGCAGCTTAGTGTCAGGGTGGGATGAAAAACTGTTTTTT
- TRBJ2-1 12 - TRBV24-1 CATSTPNNEQFF TGTGCCACCAGTACGCCTAATAATGAGCAGTTCTTC
TRBD2 TRBJ2-7 15 - TRBV7-2 CASSLLAGGRYEQYF TGTGCCAGCAGCTTACTAGCGGGGGGCAGGTACGAGCAGTACTTC
TRBD1 TRBJ1-5 18 - TRBV5-6 CASSLADIQGWPNQPQHF TGTGCCAGCAGCTTGGCCGATATACAGGGGTGGCCCAATCAGCCCCAGCATTTT
- TRBJ2-1 15 - TRBV11-3 CASSLDLGGGGEQFF TGTGCCAGCAGCTTAGATCTTGGAGGGGGGGGGGAGCAGTTCTTC
- TRBJ2-1 14 many TRBV29-1 CSVESRVVYNEQFF TGCAGCGTTGAGTCCAGGGTCGTCTACAATGAGCAGTTCTTC
- TRBJ2-3 15 - TRBV4-3 CASSQARSKTDTQYF TGCGCCAGCAGCCAAGCCCGGTCCAAGACAGATACGCAGTATTTT
- TRBJ2-5 12 many TRBV7-2 CASSLARDTQYF TGTGCCAGCAGCTTAGCTCGGGACACCCAGTACTTC
- TRBJ1-1 13 few TRBV5-1 CASKTPRDTEAFF TGCGCCAGCAAGACCCCTAGGGACACTGAAGCTTTCTTT
TRBD1 TRBJ1-4 15 few TRBV20-1 CSARAAGTANEKLFF TGCAGTGCTAGAGCAGCGGGGACAGCTAATGAAAAACTGTTTTTT
- TRBJ2-7 16 - TRBV6-6 CASSQTWPLSSYEQYF TGTGCCAGTAGTCAAACATGGCCATTAAGCTCCTACGAGCAGTACTTC
- TRBJ2-1 12 - TRBV6-5 CASITTASEQFF TGTGCCAGCATAACAACAGCTTCTGAGCAGTTCTTC
TRBD2 TRBJ2-7 13 many TRBV12-3/TRBV12-4 CASSTSGNYEQYF TGTGCCAGCAGTACTAGCGGGAACTACGAGCAGTACTTC
- TRBJ2-1 13 - TRBV20-1 CSAIRDGDNEQFF TGCAGTGCAATCCGGGACGGGGACAATGAGCAGTTCTTC
- TRBJ2-3 12 - TRBV20-1 CRARGQGIAQYF TGCAGGGCTAGGGGTCAGGGGATCGCGCAGTATTTT
TRBD2 TRBJ2-1 16 few TRBV12-3/TRBV12-4 CASSLRGGLAGHEQFF TGTGCCAGCAGTTTGAGGGGGGGACTAGCTGGGCATGAGCAGTTCTTC
TRBD2 TRBJ2-5 16 - TRBV6-2/TRBV6-3 CASSYGVAGNQETQYF TGTGCCAGCAGTTACGGGGTAGCGGGGAACCAAGAGACCCAGTACTTC